The subject of this entry is one TCR beta chain. Its antigen is unidentified. TCRdb keeps only in-frame clones here, not all; method: immunoSEQ multiplex PCR. The top ten hold around 2.8% of the sample, which has 85,000 to 90,000 clones, 90% seen once. This entry comes from a study of T cell responses to AZD1222 COVID-19 vaccine. General observations from the study: Among those given AZD1222, only six were seropositive at baseline. There were mostly white British donors and more females than males, and clonal diversity was possibly underestimated.

Germline CDR1 reads SGDLS; CDR2 reads YYNGEE. The V end was cut by 6 bases, the J end by 10 bases, with 19 bases between. The CDR3 is 14 amino acids. This clonotype originated in an adult in good health. The rearrangement joins TRBV9 to TRBJ1-4; D remains ambiguous. The sequenced sample was peripheral blood, obtained on day 0 of AZD1222 vaccination. The CDR3 spells CASTRIRQTGKLFF. The CDR3 DNA reads TGTGCCAGCACCAGAATCAGGCAGACGGGAAAACTGTTTTTT.